The present T cell receptor (beta chain) was sequenced within a study of Ad26.COV2.S vaccination and SARS-CoV-2 variants (dated by TCRdb to the early 2020s). As for the study more broadly: TCRbeta repertoire sequencing was used to assess the specificity and breadth of SARS-CoV-2-reactive T cell receptors after Ad26.COV2.S vaccination. A total of roughly 30 samples were included in the TCR-sequenced set, comprising 19 Ad26.COV2.S vaccine recipients, 5 placebo recipients and 8 SARS-CoV-2 convalescent individuals. Here is what the overall study found, with its caveats: Substantial breadth of spike-specific CD8+ and CD4+ T cell responses was reported after vaccination. Spike-specific TCR breadth was higher in Ad26.COV2.S recipients than in placebo recipients (P = 0.0014). It was noted by the authors that total T cell responses may have been underestimated by the TCR breadth and depth analyses. Vaccine and placebo recipients had similar non-spike TCR breadth, a finding consistent with the vaccine containing only spike.

TCRbeta CDR3 regions were sequenced with the immunoSEQ Assay. After extraction, genomic DNA underwent amplification by bias-controlled multiplex PCR, followed by high-throughput sequencing. In the authors' own workflow: To quantify the absolute abundance of every unique TCRbeta CDR3 region, sequences were collapsed and filtered. Usable DNA was measured by amplifying reference genes present in all nucleated cells, and TCRbeta template counts were normalized to that usable DNA to estimate T cell fraction. Repertoire TCRs were annotated as SARS-CoV-2-specific when V gene, CDR3 amino acid sequence and J gene were exactly matched to a known reactive TCR set. MIRA supplied the reference SARS-CoV-2 TCR set, which was filtered for enrichment in COVID-19-positive ImmuneCODE repertoires so that public or cross-reactive TCRs were removed. Using the MIRA antigens, annotated TCRs were further analysed by specific ORF or by position within an ORF. Breadth was defined as the number of annotated unique rearrangements divided by the total number of unique productive rearrangements, and depth was defined as the summed frequency of the annotated unique rearrangements. Two-sided Wilcoxon rank-sum tests were applied when comparing TCR breadth between groups. What TCRdb holds here is the immuneACCESS table cut down to in-frame rearrangements. Part of the clones is not present; checked against another copy, under half of the missing clones reflect an unresolved V gene, and the others are unexplained. The V and J calls and clone size come from that table; D and trimming were worked out from the DNA. The sample table contains around 350,000 clones; only one count was recorded for approximately 90% of them. Around 4% of the sample is in the top ten clones.

A note on this clone: What this receptor recognizes is not known. No quality values exist for individual bases; no much larger clone is one base distant.

The CDR3 starts with the cysteine, ends with the phenylalanine, and has 14 residues. Solely the CDR3 DNA is kept, with 42 bases framed from the first base. In the germline V gene, CDR1 corresponds to MNHEY and CDR2 to SVGEGT. V ends up 6 bases short and J 4 bases short, with an unmatched junction base count of 9. The time point tag for this specimen amounts to: individuals recovered from natural SARS-CoV-2 infection. Sequenced material: peripheral blood, taken after recovery from COVID-19. The rearrangement combines TRBV6-2 or TRBV6-3 with TRBJ2-7, with 7 junctional bases fitting TRBD1. The TCR was taken from a human donor who had recovered from COVID-19. The nucleotide sequence is TGTGCCAGCAGCCCTACAGGGGTGGGTTACGAGCAGTACTTC. Translated, it reads CASSPTGVGYEQYF.